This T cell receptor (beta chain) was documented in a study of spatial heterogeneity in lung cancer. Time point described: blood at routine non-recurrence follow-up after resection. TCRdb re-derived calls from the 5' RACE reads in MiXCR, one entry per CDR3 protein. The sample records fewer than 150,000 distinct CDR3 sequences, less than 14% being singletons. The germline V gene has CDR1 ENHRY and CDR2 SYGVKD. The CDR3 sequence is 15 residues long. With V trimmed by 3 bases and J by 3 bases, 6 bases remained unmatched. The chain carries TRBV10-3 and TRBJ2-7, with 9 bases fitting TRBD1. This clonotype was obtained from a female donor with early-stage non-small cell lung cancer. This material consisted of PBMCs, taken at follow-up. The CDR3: CAISDFGQGSYEQYV. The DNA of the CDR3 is TGTGCCATCAGTGATTTCGGACAGGGGAGCTACGAGCAGTACGTC.